The 5 T cell receptor beta chains below all came from one sample that was sequenced in a study of response to subunit inactivated influenza vaccine. TCRdb re-called the RT-PCR reads through MiXCR, storing one row per CDR3 protein. The data show about 520,000 distinct CDR3 sequences, with 25% seen just once and approximately 1.9% held by the top ten. The sample here was CD4+ T cells sorted from PBMCs, taken 5 days after vaccination. The receptors originated from a middle-aged man who received an inactivated influenza vaccine.

CDR3 DNA sequence: TGTGCCAGCTCACCGTCGTCGCCAGGGACGACCCAGTACTTC. Its translation is CASSPSSPGTTQYF. V usage is TRBV18 and J usage is TRBJ2-5; D possibly uses TRBD1 or TRBD2 (5 bases each). The length of the CDR3 is 14 residues. Germline CDR1 and CDR2: KGHSH and LQKENI. Trimming pared 3 bases from V and 7 bases from J, leaving 15 bases between. Drawing the rest from reference TRBV18 and TRBJ2-5, the complete variable domain is NAGVMQNPRHLVRRRGQEARLRCSPMKGHSHVYWYRQLPEEGLKFMVYLQKENIIDESGMPKERFSAEFPKEGPSILRIQQVVRGDSAAYFCASSPSSPGTTQYFGPGTRLLVL.

This clonotype turned up a few times. The CDR3 DNA reads TGCGCCAGCAGCCAAGAACTAGCGGGGACGGCAGATACGCAGTATTTT. Protein product: CASSQELAGTADTQYF. The chain carries TRBV4-3 and TRBJ2-3, with TRBD2 matching 10 bases. V lost 0 bases, J lost 4 bases, and 4 bases stayed unmatched. There are 16 residues in the CDR3. Germline CDR1 and CDR2: LGHNA and YSLEER.

The CDR3 is CASTQVMGETQYF. The CDR3 nucleotides read TGTGCATCCACCCAGGTTATGGGGGAGACCCAGTACTTC. The J gene is TRBJ2-5, the V gene TRBV7-2; D not resolved. The germline V gene has CDR1 SGHTA and CDR2 FQGNSA. The CDR3 contains 13 residues.

This clonotype was counted only a few times. The chain joins TRBV30 to TRBJ2-7, with D possibly matching TRBD2 (6 bases). The germline V gene has CDR1 GTSNPN and CDR2 SVGIG (reference sequence). The CDR3 length is 14 residues. Trimming cost V 2 bases and J 1 base, with 12 bases left between them. This chain's CDR3 is CAWSRGGPSYEQYF. The CDR3 DNA reads as TGTGCCTGGAGTAGGGGAGGACCTTCCTACGAGCAGTACTTC.

The V and J genes are TRBV6-7 and TRBJ2-2; 9 positions match TRBD1. TRBV6-7 is assigned to the ORF class and has an uncertain function. J lost 5 bases, V lost 6 bases, and 19 bases had no gene match. The CDR3 is made up of 19 amino acids. CDR3 DNA: TGTGCCAGCAGCCCCCGGGACAGGGCGCGATTGTTGCTGACCGGGGAGCTGTTTTTT. It specifies CASSPRDRARLLLTGELFF.